Listed below are T cell receptor beta chains from one sample, sequenced in a study of cytomegalovirus exposure and HLA in healthy donors. Here immunoSEQ multiplex PCR was the method, and the copy in TCRdb shows in-frame clones only, minus some. The sample includes approximately 140,000 clones, roughly 80% of them seen just once. Material for sequencing was PBMCs. The origin of the receptors is a man aged 18 to 30 in good health and CMV-seronegative. Both conserved end residues are part of each CDR3. D genes are given only for firm matches. A clone size is listed for some rows: how often the clone was seen (once, few, many), or a class if it is expanded.

d_gene	abundance	v_gene	j_gene	CDR3aa	CDR3nt
.	.	TRBV7-3	TRBJ1-1	CASSLSPQGITEAFF	TGTGCCAGCAGCTTAAGCCCCCAGGGTATTACTGAAGCTTTCTTT
TRBD1	once	TRBV5-1	TRBJ1-4	CASSSTGEEEKLFF	TGCGCCAGCAGCTCTACAGGGGAGGAGGAAAAACTGTTTTTT
.	.	TRBV11-2	TRBJ1-1	CASSFGWTKEAFF	TGTGCCAGCAGCTTTGGCTGGACAAAGGAAGCTTTCTTT
TRBD1	.	TRBV29-1	TRBJ2-7	CSVEAGGPYEQYF	TGCAGCGTTGAGGCAGGGGGCCCCTACGAGCAGTACTTC
TRBD1	.	TRBV18	TRBJ2-1	CASSPQYLTGGKSYNEQFF	TGTGCCAGCTCACCCCAATACCTCACAGGGGGCAAATCCTACAATGAGCAGTTCTTC
.	.	TRBV7-9	TRBJ2-7	CASSFGQGEQYF	TGTGCCAGCAGCTTTGGGCAGGGCGAGCAGTACTTC
.	once	TRBV25-1	TRBJ2-7	CASSDRHTAYEQYF	TGTGCCAGCAGTGACCGACATACCGCCTACGAGCAGTACTTC
TRBD1	once	TRBV7-9	TRBJ2-1	CASRQGEGNEQFF	TGTGCCAGCAGACAGGGGGAAGGCAATGAGCAGTTCTTC
.	.	TRBV7-7	TRBJ1-6	CASSLVGGAKGSPLHF	TGTGCTAGCAGCTTAGTTGGTGGGGCAAAGGGTTCACCCCTCCACTTT
TRBD2	.	TRBV6-4	TRBJ2-3	CASSETSGGADTQYF	TGTGCCAGCAGCGAAACTAGCGGGGGGGCGGATACGCAGTATTTT
TRBD1	.	TRBV7-2	TRBJ1-1	CASSLGTGLGAFF	TGTGCCAGCAGCTTAGGGACAGGGTTGGGAGCTTTCTTT
TRBD1	.	TRBV5-5	TRBJ1-2	CASSPRQGTRGYTF	TGTGCCAGCAGCCCACGACAGGGGACAAGGGGCTACACCTTC
.	few	TRBV6-6	TRBJ1-1	CASSQERSTEAFF	TGTGCCAGCAGCCAAGAGCGAAGCACTGAAGCTTTCTTT
TRBD1	.	TRBV5-6	TRBJ1-5	CASSSEGQGVQPQHF	TGTGCCAGCAGCTCGGAGGGACAGGGGGTTCAGCCCCAGCATTTT
.	.	TRBV2	TRBJ2-3	CASTYTDTPDTQYF	TGTGCCAGCACCTACACCGACACACCCGATACGCAGTATTTT
.	.	TRBV6-5	TRBJ2-3	CASSLTEPSTDTQYF	TGTGCCAGCAGTCTGACAGAGCCTAGCACAGATACGCAGTATTTT
TRBD1	.	TRBV18	TRBJ1-1	CASSPGQTNTEAFF	TGTGCCAGCTCACCGGGACAGACAAACACTGAAGCTTTCTTT
TRBD1	.	TRBV5-1	TRBJ2-2	CAGRQGATGELFF	TGCGCCGGGCGACAGGGGGCAACCGGGGAGCTGTTTTTT
TRBD2	.	TRBV2	TRBJ2-3	CASSASGASTDTQYF	TGTGCCAGCAGTGCCAGCGGGGCTAGCACAGATACGCAGTATTTT
TRBD1	few	TRBV6-6	TRBJ1-2	CASSQLGTGYGYTF	TGTGCCAGCAGTCAACTGGGGACAGGTTATGGCTACACCTTC
.	.	TRBV27	TRBJ1-2	CASSGDTVYGYTF	TGTGCCAGCAGTGGGGACACAGTGTATGGCTACACCTTC
.	.	TRBV18	TRBJ2-7	CASSSSWDTYEQYF	TGTGCCAGCTCATCATCTTGGGACACCTACGAGCAGTACTTC
.	.	TRBV23-1	TRBJ1-2	CASSQSMYPGTIKGIDYGYTF	TGCGCCAGCAGTCAATCGATGTACCCCGGGACTATTAAAGGGATTGACTATGGCTACACCTTC